One and the same sample provided the 19 T cell receptor beta chains below, sequenced in a study of identical twins. MiXCR, applied by TCRdb to the 5' RACE reads, yields one record per CDR3 protein. The sample holds hundreds of thousands of distinct CDR3 sequences, 8.5% to 9% seen once. The same sample was also studied in work on yellow fever vaccine responses in identical twins.

Sequenced: PBMCs. These receptor sequences come from a woman aged 18-30 years in good health.

The rearrangement uses TRBV7-2 and TRBJ1-4; D perhaps matches TRBD1 (5 bases). With 1 base removed from V and 8 bases from J, the gap between germline ends came to 14 bases. CDR3 size: 15 residues. Germline CDR1 reads SGHTA; CDR2 reads FQGNSA. CDR3 amino acids: CASSLGWGEGEKLFF. CDR3 in DNA: TGTGCCAGCAGCTTAGGTTGGGGGGAAGGCGAAAAACTGTTTTTT.

This clonotype has only one observation. V and J are TRBV20-1 and TRBJ2-7; a possible D gene is TRBD2 (6 bases). Germline lookup yields CDR1 DFQATT and CDR2 SNEGSKA (reference sequence). The CDR3 runs to 17 residues. The CDR3 loop reads CSARNTPGADYDMEQYF. In DNA form, the CDR3 reads TGCAGCGCTCGAAACACCCCGGGAGCGGATTATGATATGGAGCAGTACTTC.

There are a few counts of this clonotype. The J gene is TRBJ2-7, the V gene TRBV12-3 or TRBV12-4, with unresolved D. The V end lost 3 bases, the J end lost 4 bases, and 7 bases lay between the germline ends. The CDR3 is 12 amino acids. CDR3 bases: TGTGCCAGCAGTTTTGGACGATACGAGCAGTACTTC. This encodes CASSFGRYEQYF.

This clonotype was found many times. V gene TRBV4-3 combines with J gene TRBJ1-2, with unresolved D. Germline loops: CDR1 LGHNA, CDR2 YSLEER. V was trimmed by 4 bases and J by 5 bases, leaving 11 bases between them. The CDR3 runs 13 residues. In nucleotides, the CDR3 is TGCGCCAGCAGCCCCGACCCTCGGTATGGCTACACCTTC. This gives the protein CASSPDPRYGYTF.

CDR3 sequence reads: CASSLGAQGGAYEQYF. The CDR3 DNA sequence: TGCGCCAGCAGCTTGGGGGCGCAGGGAGGTGCCTACGAGCAGTACTTC. V and J are TRBV5-1 and TRBJ2-7; a weak D match, TRBD2 (6 bases). Germline CDR1 and CDR2: SGHRS and YFSETQ. Trimming shortened V by 0 bases and J by 2 bases, and 15 bases separated the two germline ends. This CDR3 contains 16 residues.

The sample holds many counts of this clonotype. The gene calls are TRBV12-3 or TRBV12-4 and TRBJ2-5; the D call may be TRBD1 or TRBD2 (5 bases each). CDR3 length: 13 residues. The germline V and J ends were trimmed by 5 bases and 2 bases, with 9 bases remaining between them. CDR3 in amino acids: CASSRDGQETQYF. CDR3 nucleotides: TGTGCCAGCAGTAGGGACGGTCAAGAGACCCAGTACTTC.

J is TRBJ2-1 and V is TRBV6-2 or TRBV6-3; D is perhaps TRBD1 or TRBD2 (5 bases each). The length of the CDR3 is 13 residues. With 0 bases removed from V and 9 bases from J, the gap between germline ends came to 9 bases. Germline assignment: CDR1 MNHEY and CDR2 SVGEGT. CDR3 nucleotide sequence: TGTGCCAGCAGTTACTCGCTGGGACCTGAGCAGTTCTTC. Residues: CASSYSLGPEQFF.

V and J are TRBV5-6 and TRBJ2-2; D remains ambiguous. This CDR3 is 16 amino acids long. Germline values: CDR1 SGHDT, CDR2 YYEEEE. V shed 2 bases and J shed 6 bases, with 17 bases lying between them. CDR3 in DNA: TGTGCCAGCAGCTTTGGTAGTTTCCTGGGCGCCGGGGAGCTGTTTTTT. Its translation: CASSFGSFLGAGELFF.

The chain uses TRBV20-1 and TRBJ2-1; D possibly matches TRBD1 or TRBD2 (5 bases each). The CDR3 totals 16 residues. Germline values: CDR1 DFQATT, CDR2 SNEGSKA (reference sequence). V was trimmed by 0 bases and J by 4 bases, leaving 16 bases between them. CDR3 nucleotide sequence: TGCAGTGCTAGAGATTTGGGGGACGCGGTGTACAATGAGCAGTTCTTC. Its protein product is CSARDLGDAVYNEQFF.

This clonotype was seen at least ten times. The CDR3, as DNA: TGCAGTGCCAAAATCGACTTGCCGGGCGTAGAGACCCAGTACTTC. The encoded protein is CSAKIDLPGVETQYF. The rearrangement joins TRBV20-1 to TRBJ2-5; D is undetermined. The CDR3 has 15 amino acids. The germline gives CDR1 DFQATT, CDR2 SNEGSKA (reference sequence). Between the trimmed V and J ends, which lost 6 bases and 4 bases, there was a span of 21 bases.

This clonotype has just a few counts. This rearrangement joins TRBV3-1 to TRBJ2-5; possible D gene TRBD2, 6 bases. Trimming pared 0 bases from V and 3 bases from J, leaving 8 bases between. CDR1 and CDR2 (germline): LGHDT, YNNKEL (reference sequence). The CDR3 consists of 14 residues. CDR3 DNA sequence: TGTGCCAGCAGCCAAGATCCGGGGGAAGAGACCCAGTACTTC. This gives the protein CASSQDPGEETQYF.

This clonotype was detected only a few times. The chain uses TRBV18 and TRBJ2-1; D is perhaps TRBD2 (5 bases). The CDR3 totals 13 residues. Trimming took off 2 bases at V and 5 bases at J, with 7 bases between the two ends. Germline V gene data show CDR1 as KGHSH and CDR2 as LQKENI. The CDR3 reads CASSPKEDNEQFF. CDR3 in DNA: TGTGCCAGCTCACCAAAGGAGGACAATGAGCAGTTCTTC.

This clonotype was found a few times. This chain joins TRBV20-1 and TRBJ2-3; D call uncertain. This CDR3 spans 14 amino acids. V was clipped by 0 bases and J by 5 bases, with 12 bases between them. The germline V gene encodes CDR1 DFQATT and CDR2 SNEGSKA (reference sequence). CDR3 amino acids: CSARDSGVRDTQYF. CDR3 sequence (DNA): TGCAGTGCTAGAGATTCAGGCGTGAGAGATACGCAGTATTTT.

This clonotype was picked up a small number of times. The chain is built from TRBV6-5 and TRBJ2-7; perhaps TRBD1 as D (5 bases). The V end lost 0 bases, the J end lost 3 bases, and 12 bases lay between the germline ends. Germline CDR1 and CDR2: MNHEY and SVGAGI. This CDR3 region has 15 residues. The CDR3 bases are TGTGCCAGCAGTTACTCGGGCAGGGAAGGCTACGAGCAGTACTTC. This sequence encodes CASSYSGREGYEQYF.

The chain couples TRBV11-2 to TRBJ2-3, with no clear D. The CDR3 spans 13 residues. In germline, CDR1 is SGHAT, CDR2 FQNNGV. With 2 bases removed from V and 6 bases from J, the gap between germline ends came to 9 bases. The DNA of the CDR3 is TGTGCCAGCAGCTTAATCCTAGAGGATACGCAGTATTTT. It yields the protein CASSLILEDTQYF.

In DNA, the CDR3 is TGTGCCAGCAGTTACTCCCTAGCGGGAGGGCCCTCATACAATGAGCAGTTCTTC. Its translation: CASSYSLAGGPSYNEQFF. V is TRBV6-5 and J is TRBJ2-1; the match to TRBD2 covers 12 bases. Germline V gene data show CDR1 as MNHEY and CDR2 as SVGAGI. This CDR3 contains 18 residues. Trimming removed 0 bases from V and 4 bases from J; junction bases left unmatched: 7.

Many counts were recorded for this clonotype. The chain links TRBV27 to TRBJ2-7, with 7 bases lining up with TRBD2. In germline, CDR1 is MNHEY, CDR2 SMNVEV (reference sequence). The CDR3 is 14 amino acids. The V and J ends lost 7 bases and 6 bases, in that order; junction bases with no gene match: 12. CDR3 in amino acids: CASNAGEGPLEQYF. The CDR3 DNA is TGTGCCAGCAACGCGGGAGAAGGCCCCCTCGAGCAGTACTTC.

This clonotype was counted a few times. V usage is TRBV18 and J usage is TRBJ2-7, with D perhaps given as TRBD1 or TRBD2 (6 bases each). Deletions cut 10 bases from V and 3 bases from J, with 16 bases between. The CDR3 extends over 13 amino acids. Germline V lookup: CDR1 KGHSH, CDR2 LQKENI. The CDR3 sequence: CATSRGRFYEQYF. Written as DNA, the CDR3 is TGTGCCACGTCACGGGGGCGCTTCTACGAGCAGTACTTC.

This clonotype was counted between two and nine times. J is TRBJ2-7 and V is TRBV3-1; TRBD2 aligns across 7 bases. J lost 1 base, V lost 6 bases, and 6 bases had no gene match. CDR1 and CDR2 from the germline V gene are LGHDT and YNNKEL (reference sequence). The CDR3 covers 14 residues. The CDR3 DNA is TGTGCCAGCAGTCCCCAGCGGGGTTCCTACGAGCAGTACTTC. Its translation: CASSPQRGSYEQYF.